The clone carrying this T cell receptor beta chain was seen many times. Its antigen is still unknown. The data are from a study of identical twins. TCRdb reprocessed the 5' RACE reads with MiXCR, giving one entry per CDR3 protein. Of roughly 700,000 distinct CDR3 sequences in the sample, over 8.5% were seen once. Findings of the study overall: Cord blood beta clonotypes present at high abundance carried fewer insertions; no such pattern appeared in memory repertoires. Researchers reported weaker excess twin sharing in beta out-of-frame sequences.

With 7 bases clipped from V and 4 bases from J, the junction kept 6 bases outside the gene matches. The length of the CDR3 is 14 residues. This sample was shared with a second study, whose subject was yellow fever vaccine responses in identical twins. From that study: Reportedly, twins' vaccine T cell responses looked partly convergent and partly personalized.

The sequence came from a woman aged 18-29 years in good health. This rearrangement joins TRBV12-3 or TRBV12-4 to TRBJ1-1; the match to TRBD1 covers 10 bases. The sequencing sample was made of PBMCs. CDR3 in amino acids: CASTRDRGFTEAFF. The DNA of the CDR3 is TGTGCCAGCACCAGGGACAGGGGATTCACTGAAGCTTTCTTT.